The sample holds a few counts of the clone carrying this T cell receptor (beta chain). The data derive from a study of T-cell memory formation after mild COVID-19. Study context: Largely donor-specific TCR clusters were found.

The CDR3 has 15 amino acids. Trimming shortened V by 3 bases and J by 0 bases, and 8 bases separated the two germline ends. Germline CDR1 is KGHSH and CDR2 is LQKENI. 5'RACE, which relied on constant-segment primers, yielded TCR alpha and TCR beta cDNA libraries carrying sample barcodes and UMIs. Using its own MiXCR run on the 5' RACE reads, TCRdb lists one record per CDR3 protein. The table has about 340,000 distinct CDR3 sequences, 20% to 25% seen once; the top ten hold roughly a fifth. The clonotype was recovered from a man aged 18 to 29 who had mild COVID-19 (a few samples of this study predate the infection). Cell type and time point are not known. This chain links TRBV18 with TRBJ2-2, with unresolved D. The sequencing sample was made of PBMCs or a T cell subset sorted from them (not recorded which). Here the CDR3 reads CASSPTVANTGELFF. The DNA of the CDR3 is TGTGCCAGCTCACCGACGGTTGCGAACACCGGGGAGCTGTTTTTT.